This T cell receptor (beta chain) was profiled in a study of shared clonotypes between healthy human individuals (dated by TCRdb to 2018 to 2020). Regarding the research as a whole: A couple of women and a few men aged 18 to 49 years were included in the cohort. For each donor, three plates each were used for CD4 naive and CD4 memory, two plates were used for CD8 naive, and one plate was used for CD8 memory. Blood TCR repertoires of five healthy adults were deeply sequenced to estimate repertoire size and the extent of clonotype sharing between individuals. Libraries were prepared and TCR repertoires were sequenced by different laboratories using diverse techniques, in order to increase sequencing depth and limit assay-specific biases. Leukapheresis yielded between about 0.85 and 9.5 billion PBMCs per donor.

Comment on this clone: Its binding antigen is unknown. No much larger clone exists at a distance of one base, and base qualities are not known.

Using the deep immunoSEQ assay, multiplex PCR amplified TCR CDR3 regions from genomic DNA. For each cell subset, the extracted genomic DNA was distributed evenly across all wells of several immunoSEQ 96-well plates, and each plate served as one replicate. For sorted subsets, around 0.2 ug genomic DNA, equal to 30,000 or so T cell genomes, was loaded into each replicate PCR. Purified libraries were measured with a Qubit 3.0 fluorometer, size-checked on a Bioanalyzer 2100, and measured again with the KAPA Library Quantification kit. Each immunoSEQ 96-well plate was sequenced on its own single-read 150-cycle Illumina NextSeq 550 flow cell. Per the authors' processing: Because the immunoSEQ output held only junctional sequences and lacked quality scores, the filtering could not match the filtering applied to full-length reads. To assign V/J genes and CDR3, sequences were annotated against IMGT germline references using PyIR, a Python wrapper for IgBLAST v1.9. Reads were filtered out if the reads had weak V/J assignments (E-value above 1e-6), no CDR3, stop codons, out-of-frame junctions, or ambiguous translated residues. A V3J clonotype was defined by an identical inferred V gene, J gene, and CDR3 amino acid sequence. Percentage overlap between repertoires was calculated by dividing the number of shared unique clonotypes by the size of the smaller repertoire. RTK rarefaction, the Chao1 estimator, and Recon v2.1 estimates of unobserved clonotypes were used to assess repertoire richness. For all TCRbeta clonotypes obtained by the gDNA method from a handful of donors, generation probabilities were computed with OLGA. TCRdb's version of the immuneACCESS table is confined to in-frame rearrangements and falls short of the full clone set. An unresolved V gene accounts for under half of the shortfall where checked; the remainder is of unknown origin. The DNA gave D and trimming, while V, J and clone size come from that table. The sample has 2 million to 3 million clones on record, 93% of them singletons. The ten biggest clones cover roughly 0.39% of the sample.

In the germline V gene, CDR1 corresponds to SGHVS and CDR2 to FNYEAQ. V is clipped by 5 bases and J by 2 bases, and the sequence between their germline boundaries is 13 bases long. The CDR3 runs 14 amino acids, cysteine and phenylalanine included. Here the CDR3 DNA is all that survives: 42 bases in frame from base 1. Study-wide findings and limitations: Incomplete sequencing was indicated by rarefaction of sorted-subset datasets, despite the large sequencing depth. About 5% of naive CD4, approximately 3.7% of naive CD8, approximately 2.2% of memory CD4, and approximately 0.39% of memory CD8 clonotypes were shared across several donors. The small number of donors limited the genetic and exposure-history diversity represented. Sampling was restricted to blood, and TCR repertoires in tissue are likely to differ from TCR repertoires in blood. Pairwise subsampling indicated that sequencing depth was expected to affect the degree of clonotype sharing among donors. Clonotypes shared by all four sorted-subset donors showed higher generation probabilities than non-shared clonotypes. Naive subsets generally had larger estimated clonotype richness than memory subsets.

The donors were healthy, HIV-negative adults with no recently reported acute infections or vaccinations. Every donor was a Caucasian adult residing in Nashville, Tennessee, USA. CD4+ T cells were enriched by magnetic negative selection, after which naive cells were positively selected on CD45RA and the negative fraction was taken as the memory subset. After blood collection by leukapheresis, PBMCs were isolated using Ficoll-Histopaque density gradient centrifugation and then cryopreserved in the vapor phase of liquid nitrogen. Analytical flow cytometry was used to check the purity and quantity of every magnetically sorted T cell population. Genomic DNA was isolated from every sorted fraction and measured by UV absorbance on a Nanodrop 2000c.

The rearranged chain carries TRBV7-6 and TRBJ2-7, with an unclear D gene assignment. This TCR was recovered from a man younger than 30 in good health. Some clones in this sample may be carry-over from other donors' samples. Input material: naive CD4+ T cells from PBMCs. Per the publication, the cell subset or site label means: CD45RA+ positively selected. DNA sequence: TGTGCCAGCAGCAATCACGGGCCACCCTACGAGCAGTACTTC. Its translation reads: CASSNHGPPYEQYF.